The next 20 T cell receptor beta chains were all read from a single sample in a study of shared clonotypes between healthy human individuals. Clones were sequenced by immunoSEQ multiplex PCR, and TCRdb holds only the in-frame ones, with some missing. The sample records some 470,000 clones, over 65% being singletons. Input material: PBMCs. The origin of the receptors is a woman aged 40 to 50 in good health. Some clones in this sample may be carry-over from other donors' samples.

This clone was counted only a few times. DNA of the CDR3: TGTGCCAGCAGTGTACTAGGGACAGGGAGGGGCAATGAGCAGTTCTTC. Amino acid sequence: CASSVLGTGRGNEQFF. The V call is TRBV6-1, the J call TRBJ2-1; 9 positions agree with TRBD1. In germline, CDR1 is MNHNS, CDR2 SASEGT. CDR3 length: 16 amino acids. V shed 4 bases, J shed 6 bases, and the junction held 10 bases outside the gene matches.

This clone was observed a handful of times. The chain combines TRBV7-2 with TRBJ2-1; TRBD2 aligns across 8 bases. Germline V gives CDR1 SGHTA, CDR2 FQGNSA. There are 16 residues in the CDR3. V lost 5 bases and J lost 6; bases outside the gene matches: 12. Written as DNA, the CDR3 is TGTGCCAGCAGCATTGGGGCGGGAGGTTGGGGCAATGAGCAGTTCTTC. Amino acids: CASSIGAGGWGNEQFF.

V gene TRBV6-1 combines with J gene TRBJ1-2; TRBD1 matches at 7 bases. The CDR3 contains 14 residues. Germline V gene sequence: CDR1 MNHNS, CDR2 SASEGT. The V gene end was trimmed by 6 bases and the J gene end by 6 bases; junction bases not matched to a gene: 10. DNA of the CDR3: TGTGCCAGCAGGATCTTACAGGGGAATAATGGCTACACCTTC. Protein: CASRILQGNNGYTF.

A note on this clone: The sample has other DNA sequences that encode this CDR3 too. The V gene is TRBV10-3, the J gene TRBJ2-2, with 9 nucleotides matching TRBD2. This CDR3 contains 15 residues. Trimming took 10 bases from V and 2 from J; bases not matched to a gene: 8. Per germline, CDR1 ENHRY and CDR2 SYGVKD. The CDR3 loop reads CATGREGHNTGELFF. The CDR3 bases are TGTGCCACCGGGCGGGAGGGTCACAACACCGGGGAGCTGTTTTTT.

The chain carries TRBV19 and TRBJ1-2; tentative D call: TRBD1 (5 bases). CDR3 size: 15 residues. Deletions cut 3 bases from V and 8 bases from J, with 19 bases between. Per germline, CDR1 LNHDA and CDR2 SQIVND (reference sequence). CDR3 in amino acids: CASSIQEGRLSGYTF. The CDR3 DNA reads TGTGCCAGTAGTATCCAGGAGGGGCGACTATCGGGCTACACCTTC.

This chain's CDR3 is CASSPSLAGLGEQYF. The DNA of the CDR3 is TGTGCCAGTAGTCCGTCACTAGCGGGACTGGGCGAGCAGTACTTC. The chain couples TRBV19 to TRBJ2-7; 10 nucleotides agree with TRBD2. Germline V gives CDR1 LNHDA, CDR2 SQIVND (reference sequence). CDR3 length: 15 residues. V dropped 5 bases and J dropped 6; count of bases not matched to a gene: 10.

V and J are TRBV11-2 and TRBJ2-5; maybe TRBD2 (5 bases). V gave up 6 bases and J gave up 4 bases, with 15 bases separating them. Germline CDR1 and CDR2: SGHAT and FQNNGV. CDR3 length: 14 amino acids. Written as DNA, the CDR3 is TGTGCCAGCAGAACAAACGTGGGGAGAGAGACCCAGTACTTC. Its protein is CASRTNVGRETQYF.

V gene TRBV27 combines with J gene TRBJ2-1; 12 nucleotides line up with TRBD2. The CDR3 runs 15 residues. CDR1 and CDR2 from the germline V gene are MNHEY and SMNVEV (reference sequence). V shed 5 bases and J 8 bases; nucleotides not matched to a gene: 7. CDR3 nucleotides: TGTGCCAGCAGTCTGGGACTAGCGGGCCAATATGAGCAGTTCTTC. Encoded protein: CASSLGLAGQYEQFF.

A note on this clone: One base separates it from a far larger clone, so it is likely a read error. The sample contains more than one DNA sequence encoding this CDR3. This chain connects TRBV28 to TRBJ1-4; 10 positions match TRBD1. CDR1 is MDHEN, CDR2 SYDVKM, per germline. The CDR3 is 12 amino acids. The CDR3 loop is CASRTGGEKLFF. The CDR3 nucleotides read TGTGCTAGCAGGACAGGGGGTGAAAAACTGTTTTTT.

V is TRBV13 and J is TRBJ1-4, with 9 positions matching TRBD1. Germline CDR1 reads PRHDT; CDR2 reads FYEKMQ (reference sequence). CDR3 size: 16 residues. Trimming cost V 3 bases and J 8 bases; bases outside gene matches: 10. CDR3 amino acids: CASSFVSGTGMEKLFF. The CDR3 DNA reads TGTGCCAGCAGCTTTGTCTCCGGGACAGGGATGGAAAAACTGTTTTTT. Drawing the rest from reference TRBV13 and TRBJ1-4, the complete variable domain is AAGVIQSPRHLIKEKRETATLKCYPIPRHDTVYWYQQGPGQDPQFLISFYEKMQSDKGSIPDRFSAQQFSDYHSELNMSSLELGDSALYFCASSFVSGTGMEKLFFGSGTQLSVL.

The chain recombines TRBV5-4 with TRBJ2-5; TRBD2 matches at 9 bases. The J segment lost 4 bases and the V segment lost 0 bases, leaving 10 bases of the junction unmatched. Germline lookup yields CDR1 SGHNT and CDR2 YYREEE (reference sequence). The CDR3 has 17 residues. CDR3 bases: TGTGCCAGCAGCTTGGAGGGAGCGGGAGGAGGTCTAGAGACCCAGTACTTC. It encodes CASSLEGAGGGLETQYF.

A single count supports this clone. This chain uses TRBV30 with TRBJ1-1, with TRBD1 matching 7 bases. In germline, CDR1 is GTSNPN, CDR2 SVGIG (reference sequence). The J segment lost 11 bases and the V segment lost 5 bases, leaving 14 bases of the junction unmatched. The CDR3 contains 13 residues. CDR3 sequence reads: CAWGRNLQGDAFF. CDR3 coding DNA: TGTGCCTGGGGCCGTAATCTTCAGGGGGACGCTTTCTTT.

Turning to this clone: Possible read error: a much larger clone is one base away. The chain employs TRBV19 and TRBJ1-2, with D possibly being TRBD1 (5 bases). The CDR3 runs 14 residues. Trimming stripped 3 bases from V and 3 bases from J, with 11 bases between. The germline CDR1 and CDR2 sequences are LNHDA and SQIVND (reference sequence). CDR3 sequence: CASSIPGVDYGYTF. CDR3 bases: TGTGCCAGTAGTATCCCGGGGGTCGACTATGGCTACACCTTC. The whole variable domain, filled in from reference TRBV19 and TRBJ1-2, reads DGGITQSPKYLFRKEGQNVTLSCEQNLNHDAMYWYRQDPGQGLRLIYYSQIVNDFQKGDIAEGYSVSREKKESFPLTVTSAQKNPTAFYLCASSIPGVDYGYTFGSGTRLTVV.

J is TRBJ1-1 and V is TRBV30; 10 bases align to TRBD1. CDR3 length: 14 amino acids. In germline, CDR1 is GTSNPN, CDR2 SVGIG (reference sequence). V gave up 2 bases and J gave up 5 bases; unmatched junction bases: 5. CDR3 amino acids: CAWSPGTGETEAFF. In DNA form, the CDR3 reads TGTGCCTGGAGTCCCGGGACAGGGGAGACTGAAGCTTTCTTT.

In its sample, this clone was seen once. At one of its ends the junction is not consistent with the germline gene, which may arise from a read error. Other DNA sequences within the sample encode an identical CDR3. DNA for the CDR3: TGTGCCAGCCGCAGGGGGACCTCCTATGGCTACACCTTT. This codes for CASRRGTSYGYTF. J is TRBJ1-2 and V is TRBV28; TRBD1 matches at 7 bases. The CDR3 is made up of 13 amino acids. Germline V gives CDR1 MDHEN, CDR2 SYDVKM.

In DNA form, the CDR3 reads TGTGCCAGCTCACCGGGACAGGGAAACTACGAGCAGTACTTC. It codes for CASSPGQGNYEQYF. The V gene is TRBV18, the J gene TRBJ2-7, with 9 bases identical to TRBD1. Trimming cost V 3 bases and J 3 bases; bases outside gene matches: 3. This CDR3 is built from 14 residues. Germline V gives CDR1 KGHSH, CDR2 LQKENI.

The rearrangement joins TRBV18 to TRBJ2-7, with D possibly TRBD1 on 5 matching bases. CDR1 KGHSH and CDR2 LQKENI come from the germline V gene. Deletions cut 2 bases from V and 2 bases from J, with 10 bases between. The CDR3 is 14 residues long. The CDR3 sequence: CASSPGAETYEQYF. The CDR3 nucleotides are TGTGCCAGCTCACCAGGGGCGGAAACCTACGAGCAGTACTTC.

This clone has only one observation. V gene TRBV7-9 combines with J gene TRBJ1-2, with D perhaps matching TRBD1 (5 bases). CDR1 is SEHNR, CDR2 FQNEAQ, per germline (reference sequence). The V and J ends lost 5 bases and 8 bases respectively, with 18 bases between them. This CDR3 comprises 14 residues. CDR3 protein: CASSPGEGPRGYTF. As DNA, the CDR3 is TGTGCCAGCAGCCCGGGGGAGGGGCCCCGCGGCTACACCTTC.

J is TRBJ1-3 and V is TRBV18; the match to TRBD1 covers 12 bases. Germline trimming cut 4 bases from V and 4 bases from J; bases unmatched to any gene: 5. The CDR3 has 16 amino acids. Germline lookup yields CDR1 KGHSH and CDR2 LQKENI. CDR3 residues: CASSRGTGGAGNTIYF. Written as DNA, the CDR3 is TGTGCCAGCTCACGCGGGACAGGGGGCGCCGGAAACACCATATATTTT.

Many counts were recorded for this clone. Within the sample, other DNA sequences also encode this same CDR3. The chain combines TRBV20-1 with TRBJ2-3; TRBD2 aligns across 9 bases. The CDR3 contains 10 residues. Per the germline V gene, CDR1 is DFQATT and CDR2 is SNEGSKA (reference sequence). Here the CDR3 DNA reads TGCAGCCTGGGGACTAGCTTGCAGTATTTT. Translation: CSLGTSLQYF.